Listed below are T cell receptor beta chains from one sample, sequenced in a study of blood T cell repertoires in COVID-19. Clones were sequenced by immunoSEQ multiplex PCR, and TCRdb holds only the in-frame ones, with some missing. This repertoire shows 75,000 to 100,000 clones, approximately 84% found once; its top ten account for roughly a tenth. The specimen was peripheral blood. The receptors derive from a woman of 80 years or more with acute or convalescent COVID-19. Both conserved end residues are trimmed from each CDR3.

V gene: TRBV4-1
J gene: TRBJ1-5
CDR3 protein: ASSQDPPAGWGNQPQH

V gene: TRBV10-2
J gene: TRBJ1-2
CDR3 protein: ASRTDSYGYT

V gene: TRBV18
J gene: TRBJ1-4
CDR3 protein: ASSPPDRAGKLF

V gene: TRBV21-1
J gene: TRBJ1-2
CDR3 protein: ASSKKGTGRSGYT

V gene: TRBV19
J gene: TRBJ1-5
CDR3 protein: ASSIGRGQNQPQH

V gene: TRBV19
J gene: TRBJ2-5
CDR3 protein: ASSVLAGSQETQY

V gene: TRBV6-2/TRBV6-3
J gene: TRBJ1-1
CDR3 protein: ASSQGGTGMTNTEAF

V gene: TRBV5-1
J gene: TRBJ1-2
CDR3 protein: ASSFTGSGYT

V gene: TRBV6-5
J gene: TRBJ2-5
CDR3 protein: ASSYAGAGETQY

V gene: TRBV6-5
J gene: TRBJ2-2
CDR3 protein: ASIAGGLAGELF

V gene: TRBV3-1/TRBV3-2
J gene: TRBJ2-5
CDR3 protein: ASSQDWQRWETQY

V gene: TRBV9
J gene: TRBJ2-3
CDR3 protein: ASSPSTDTQY

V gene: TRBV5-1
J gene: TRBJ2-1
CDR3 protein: ASTKTSGGVDEQF

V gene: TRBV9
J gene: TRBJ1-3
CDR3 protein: ASSARGAQLSGNTIY

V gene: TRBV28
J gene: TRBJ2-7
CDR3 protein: ASSLSASGGMGY

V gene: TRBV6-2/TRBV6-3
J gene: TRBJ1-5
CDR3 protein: ASSSDIGPQH

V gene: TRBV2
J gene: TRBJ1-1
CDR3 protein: AIRGQSEAF

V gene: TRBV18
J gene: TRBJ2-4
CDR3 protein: ASSPRTGIDIQY

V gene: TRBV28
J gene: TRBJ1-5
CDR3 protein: ASSFSHSNQPQH

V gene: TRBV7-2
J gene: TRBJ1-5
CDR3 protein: ASSLMRDRGQPQH

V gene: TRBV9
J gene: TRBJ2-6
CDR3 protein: ASSSRQGTGANVLT

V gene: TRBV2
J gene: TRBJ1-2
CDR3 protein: ASSEHVGGYGYT

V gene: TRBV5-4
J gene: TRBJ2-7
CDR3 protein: ASSFQGQPREQY

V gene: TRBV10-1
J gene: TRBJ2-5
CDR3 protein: ASSEGSGGGQETQY

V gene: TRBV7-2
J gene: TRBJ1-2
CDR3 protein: ASSLGQGQSYGYT

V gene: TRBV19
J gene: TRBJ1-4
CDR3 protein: ASSAVFGKLF

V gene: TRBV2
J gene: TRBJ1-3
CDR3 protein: ASSDRTDRAGNTIY

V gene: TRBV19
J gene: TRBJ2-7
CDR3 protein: ASSNFIEQY

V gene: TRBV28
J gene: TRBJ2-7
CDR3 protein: ASRSGDRAYEQY

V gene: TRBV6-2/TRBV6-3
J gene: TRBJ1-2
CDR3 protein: ASSSGTEPSCT

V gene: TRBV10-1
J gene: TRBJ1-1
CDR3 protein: ASSQGATTEAF